This T cell receptor beta chain was documented in a study of sequential checkpoint blockade in melanoma. The wider study: After nivolumab or ipilimumab alone, about two dozen patients had week-13 rebiopsies.

Profiled with immunoSEQ multiplex PCR; TCRdb holds only in-frame clones, not every one. The repertoire holds around 35,000 clones, approximately 30% seen once, with about 1.6% in the top ten. Treatment defined: randomized to nivolumab then ipilimumab (arm A) or the reverse (arm B). DNA-damaging chemotherapy had not been given to any patient beforehand. Regarding the study as a whole: Clinical benefit was about 30 times likelier when tumor T-cell fraction and clonality increased. Tumor T-cell fraction and clonality correlated with PD-L1 and CD8+ counts.

V was cut by 3 bases and J by 6 bases, with 12 bases left in between. This CDR3 contains 14 residues. CDR1 SGHNT and CDR2 YENEEA come from the germline V gene. This clone appeared many times. Its antigen remains unknown. The sequences come from tumor tissue (inferred from file names), collected from a patient given nivolumab and ipilimumab in sequence. This TCR was sampled from a human donor with melanoma. The chain links TRBV11-3 to TRBJ1-5; no firm D call. CDR3 loop: CASSLDPGGQPQHF. The CDR3 DNA sequence: TGTGCCAGCAGCTTGGACCCCGGCGGTCAGCCCCAGCATTTT.